Presented here are 25 T cell receptor beta chains from one specimen sequenced in a study of T cell repertoires in cytomegalovirus infection. TCRdb processed the reads anew with MiXCR; each CDR3 protein has one entry. This sample has roughly 920,000 distinct CDR3 sequences, with approximately 31% found just once. No antigen has been assigned to these receptors. Sequenced here: cultured CD8+ T cells from PBMCs, sampled from culture after CMV antigen stimulation. These receptors all come from a human donor in good health (CMV status not recorded). Some clones in this sample may be carry-over from other donors' samples.

As for this clonotype: Possible read error: a much larger clone is one base away. This chain connects TRBV19 to TRBJ2-1; tentatively, D is TRBD1 (5 bases). CDR3 length: 16 amino acids. Germline V lookup: CDR1 LNHDA, CDR2 SQIVND (reference sequence). The CDR3 sequence: CVSSISGLSAYNEQFF. For the CDR3, the DNA is TGTGTCAGTAGTATCTCAGGGTTATCGGCGTACAATGAGCAGTTCTTC.

The V call is TRBV28, the J call TRBJ1-2, with 9 positions matching TRBD1. The CDR3 has 14 residues. The germline V gene encodes CDR1 MDHEN and CDR2 SYDVKM. After removal of 3 bases from V and 8 bases from J, the junction contained 7 bases not matched to a gene. CDR3 loop: CASSFLQGAWGYTF. CDR3 in DNA: TGTGCCAGCAGTTTCCTACAGGGGGCATGGGGCTACACCTTC.

Note on this clonotype: Mismatch with germline at one junction end may stem from a read error. This rearrangement joins TRBV11-2 to TRBJ2-1; a possible D gene is TRBD2 (5 bases). Germline V CDR1 and CDR2: SGHAT, FQNNGV. The CDR3 has 14 residues. CDR3 nucleotides: TGTGCCAGCAGCTTAGGAGGGAGTGTTAATGAGCGGTTCTTC. Translating gives CASSLGGSVNERFF.

The chain links TRBV5-4 to TRBJ1-1, with TRBD1 as a possible D gene (5 bases). Trimming left V 1 base short and J 5 bases short, with 18 bases between. CDR1 and CDR2 (germline): SGHNT, YYREEE (reference sequence). The CDR3 is 16 residues long. Here the CDR3 reads CASSLFDLGGGTEAFF. The DNA for the CDR3 is TGTGCCAGCAGCTTGTTCGATCTTGGGGGAGGAACTGAAGCTTTCTTT.

This clonotype was recorded at least ten times. The chain employs TRBV7-2 and TRBJ2-7, with a tentative D call TRBD1 (5 bases). The ends were cut back, 4 bases at V and 3 bases at J, with 25 bases in the middle. CDR3 length: 18 amino acids. Germline V gene sequence: CDR1 SGHTA, CDR2 FQGNSA. CDR3 sequence (DNA): TGTGCCAGCAGCTCGGACGCACCTGGGGCCCAAACCCTCTACGAGCAGTACGTC. This sequence encodes CASSSDAPGAQTLYEQYV.

This clonotype was found a few times. This sequence joins TRBV20-1 and TRBJ1-5, with 10 positions matching TRBD1. Germline trimming cut 6 bases from V and 1 base from J; bases unmatched to any gene: 12. The length of the CDR3 is 17 residues. Germline CDR1 DFQATT, CDR2 SNEGSKA (reference sequence). DNA of the CDR3: TGCAGTGCGACCGGGACAGGGGAAGTGATCAGCAATCAGCCCCAGCATTTT. It is translated as CSATGTGEVISNQPQHF.

This rearrangement joins TRBV27 to TRBJ2-2; no definite D call. Germline CDR1 reads MNHEY; CDR2 reads SMNVEV (reference sequence). The V and J ends lost 6 bases and 2 bases respectively, with 13 bases between them. The CDR3 contains 15 residues. The CDR3 here is CASRSSLRNTGELFF. CDR3 sequence (DNA): TGTGCCAGCAGATCCTCGCTCCGTAACACCGGGGAGCTGTTTTTT.

In its sample, this clonotype was seen many times. V usage is TRBV7-3 and J usage is TRBJ2-2; D is perhaps TRBD2 (6 bases). The CDR3 loop spans 13 amino acids. The germline V gene encodes CDR1 SGHTA and CDR2 FQGTGA. Trimming shortened V by 5 bases and J by 5 bases, and 9 bases separated the two germline ends. CDR3 in amino acids: CASSRLETGELFF. The DNA for the CDR3 is TGTGCCAGCAGCAGACTAGAGACCGGGGAGCTGTTTTTT.

The genes are TRBV4-1 and TRBJ1-1, with D possibly being TRBD1 (5 bases). V lost 1 base to trimming and J lost 6 bases, with 12 bases between them. The CDR3 is 14 amino acids. The germline V gene encodes CDR1 MGHRA and CDR2 YSYEKL. CDR3 amino acids: CASSQVSSGAEAFF. The DNA of the CDR3 is TGCGCCAGCAGCCAAGTGTCATCGGGGGCTGAAGCTTTCTTT.

This clonotype was seen a few times. The chain carries TRBV2 and TRBJ2-6; possible D gene TRBD1, 6 bases. Trimming shortened V by 7 bases and J by 2 bases, and 12 bases separated the two germline ends. Per germline, CDR1 SNHLY and CDR2 FYNNEI. CDR3 length: 15 residues. The CDR3 DNA is TGTGCCAGCATCAATCGACAGGCTGGGGCCAACGTCCTGACTTTC. As protein: CASINRQAGANVLTF.

The CDR3 is CASGDSTYEQYF. The CDR3 DNA follows: TGTGCTAGTGGCGACAGTACCTACGAGCAGTACTTC. V usage is TRBV12-5 and J usage is TRBJ2-7; D might be TRBD1 (5 bases). V gave up 6 bases and J gave up 2 bases, with 8 bases separating them. Germline V gives CDR1 LGHNT, CDR2 FRNRAP. The CDR3 sequence is 12 residues long.

This sequence joins TRBV7-4 and TRBJ1-2; TRBD1 is a possible D gene (5 bases). CDR3 length: 13 amino acids. Germline lookup yields CDR1 SGHVT and CDR2 SQSDAQ. The V gene lost 5 bases and the J gene lost 5 bases, with 12 bases spanning the gap. The CDR3 sequence is CASSPRTIYGYTF. The CDR3 DNA reads TGTGCCAGCAGCCCGAGGACAATTTATGGCTACACCTTC.

Note on this clonotype: The junction does not match germline at one end; this may be a read error. The gene calls are TRBV15 and TRBJ2-1; either TRBD1 or TRBD2 may supply D (5 bases each). This CDR3 comprises 16 residues. The V gene's germline CDR1 is LNHNV and CDR2 YYDKDF (reference sequence). The CDR3, as DNA: TGTGCCACCAGCGGAGAGACGGGGCGTTCCTACAATGAGCAGTTCTTC. Its protein product is CATSGETGRSYNEQFF.

The chain uses TRBV28 and TRBJ2-3; D is perhaps TRBD1 or TRBD2 (5 bases each). Germline CDR1 and CDR2: MDHEN and SYDVKM. This CDR3 has 14 amino acids. Trimming took 2 bases from V and 5 from J, leaving 11 bases between them. The CDR3, as DNA: TGTGCCAGCAGTTTAAGGACACGGGGAGATACGCAGTATTTT. Residues: CASSLRTRGDTQYF. Looking up the rest from reference TRBV28 and TRBJ2-3 gives the full variable domain: DVKVTQSSRYLVKRTGEKVFLECVQDMDHENMFWYRQDPGLGLRLIYFSYDVKMKEKGDIPEGYSVSREKKERFSLILESASTNQTSMYLCASSLRTRGDTQYFGPGTRLTVL.

The table lists this clonotype with many counts. The V and J genes are TRBV6-1 and TRBJ1-6; no firm D call. Germline V gives CDR1 MNHNS, CDR2 SASEGT. Trimming removed 1 base at V and 5 bases at J, with 6 bases between. This CDR3 is 14 amino acids long. In DNA, the CDR3 is TGTGCCAGCAGTGAAGGAGGAGATAATTCACCCCTCCACTTT. Its translation is CASSEGGDNSPLHF.

V usage is TRBV25-1 and J usage is TRBJ1-6; TRBD1 matches at 10 bases. CDR1 is MGHDK and CDR2 is SYGVNS in the germline V gene. The V and J ends lost 1 base and 10 bases, in that order; junction bases with no gene match: 10. The CDR3 length is 17 residues. The CDR3 DNA is TGTGCCAGCAGTGAATTGGGGGCCGGGACAGGGGACTCACCCCTCCACTTT. Its translation is CASSELGAGTGDSPLHF. The full variable domain, completed using reference TRBV25-1 and TRBJ1-6, is EADIYQTPRYLVIGTGKKITLECSQTMGHDKMYWYQQDPGMELHLIHYSYGVNSTEKGDLSSESTVSRIRTEHFPLTLESARPSHTSQYLCASSELGAGTGDSPLHFGNGTRLTVT.

Comments on this clonotype: This may be a read error, as it is one base from a much larger clone. The chain carries TRBV7-6 and TRBJ2-1; no definite D call. The CDR3 contains 11 residues. CDR1 and CDR2 from the germline V gene are SGHVS and FNYEAQ. The CDR3, as DNA: TGTGTCAGCAGCGTATGGAATGAGCAGTTCTTC. Its translation: CVSSVWNEQFF.

The chain couples TRBV14 to TRBJ2-2, with a possible D match to TRBD1 (6 bases). The CDR3 is 14 amino acids. Trimming removed 2 bases at V and 3 bases at J, with 7 bases between. Germline lookup yields CDR1 SGHDN and CDR2 FVKESK. CDR3 in DNA: TGTGCCAGCAGCCAAACAGGGCACACCGGGGAGCTGTTTTTT. This codes for CASSQTGHTGELFF.

The chain joins TRBV4-1 to TRBJ1-2; 9 bases are shared with TRBD1. Germline V lookup: CDR1 MGHRA, CDR2 YSYEKL. V lost 5 bases and J lost 4; bases outside the gene matches: 8. CDR3 length: 15 residues. The CDR3 DNA reads TGCGCCAGCAGCTACCCCGGGGACAGGGCCTATGGCTACACCTTC. It yields the protein CASSYPGDRAYGYTF.

The rearrangement uses TRBV5-4 and TRBJ1-1; D remains ambiguous. With 4 bases removed from V and 1 base from J, the gap between germline ends came to 14 bases. In germline, CDR1 is SGHNT, CDR2 YYREEE (reference sequence). The CDR3 is 15 amino acids. The CDR3 protein is CASSPSTPKNTEAFF. CDR3 DNA sequence: TGTGCCAGCAGCCCCTCGACCCCAAAGAACACTGAAGCTTTCTTT.

This clonotype was observed a handful of times. The chain is built from TRBV6-5 and TRBJ2-1, with 10 bases aligning to TRBD2. Germline loops: CDR1 MNHEY, CDR2 SVGAGI. V shed 5 bases and J 3 bases; nucleotides not matched to a gene: 10. The CDR3 consists of 17 residues. This CDR3 reads CASSPSGGAVGYNEQFF. In nucleotides, the CDR3 is TGTGCCAGCAGTCCCAGCGGGGGGGCCGTCGGCTACAATGAGCAGTTCTTC.

This clonotype was seen repeatedly, ten times or more. The chain couples TRBV7-2 to TRBJ1-1; TRBD1 matches 12 bases. The CDR3 sequence is 15 residues long. V shed 3 bases and J 3 bases; nucleotides not matched to a gene: 2. The V gene's germline CDR1 is SGHTA and CDR2 FQGNSA. The CDR3 loop is CASSLGQGAYTEAFF. CDR3 bases: TGTGCCAGCAGCTTGGGACAGGGGGCCTACACTGAAGCTTTCTTT.

In its sample, this clonotype was seen a few times. This chain connects TRBV4-1 to TRBJ1-1; D is unresolved. Germline values: CDR1 MGHRA, CDR2 YSYEKL. The CDR3 has 19 amino acids. Trimming took 0 bases from V and 0 from J, leaving 20 bases between them. The chain's CDR3 is CASSQEFQLTLLMNTEAFF. The CDR3 DNA reads TGCGCCAGCAGCCAAGAGTTCCAGCTGACATTATTAATGAACACTGAAGCTTTCTTT.

As for this clonotype: With a much larger clone just one base away, this may be a read error. The genes are TRBV7-2 and TRBJ2-5; 10 nucleotides line up with TRBD2. CDR3 length: 16 amino acids. The germline V gene has CDR1 SGHTA and CDR2 FQGNSA. V lost 3 bases, J lost 3 bases, and 7 bases stayed unmatched. CDR3 bases: TGTGCCAGCAGCTTCATTAGCGGGGGGACAGAAGAGACCCAGTACTTC. Translated: CASSFISGGTEETQYF.

Ten or more counts support this clonotype. The rearrangement uses TRBV11-2 and TRBJ2-2; D is unresolved. Germline V lookup: CDR1 SGHAT, CDR2 FQNNGV. The V end lost 6 bases, the J end lost 4 bases, and 9 bases lay between the germline ends. The CDR3 runs to 13 residues. This chain's CDR3 is CASSYGSTGELFF. The CDR3 region has the DNA TGTGCCAGCAGTTATGGGTCCACCGGGGAGCTGTTTTTT.